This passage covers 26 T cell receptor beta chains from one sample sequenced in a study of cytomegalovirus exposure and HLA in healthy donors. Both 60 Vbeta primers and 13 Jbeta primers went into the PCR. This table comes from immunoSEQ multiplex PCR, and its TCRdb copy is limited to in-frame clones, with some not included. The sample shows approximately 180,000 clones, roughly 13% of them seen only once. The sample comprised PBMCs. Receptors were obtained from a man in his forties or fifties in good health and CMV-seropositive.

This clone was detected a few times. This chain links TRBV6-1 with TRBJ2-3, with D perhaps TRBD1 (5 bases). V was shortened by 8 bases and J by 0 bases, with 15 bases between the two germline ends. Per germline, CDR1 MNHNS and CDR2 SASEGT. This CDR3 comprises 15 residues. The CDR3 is CASCPLQGSTDTQYF. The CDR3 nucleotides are TGTGCCAGCTGCCCCCTGCAGGGCAGCACAGATACGCAGTATTTT.

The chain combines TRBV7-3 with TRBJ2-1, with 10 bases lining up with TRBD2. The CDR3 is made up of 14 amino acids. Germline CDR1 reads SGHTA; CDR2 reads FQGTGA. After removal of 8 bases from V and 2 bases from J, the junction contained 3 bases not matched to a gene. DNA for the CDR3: TGTGCCAGCCGACTAGCGGGTACCTACAATGAGCAGTTCTTC. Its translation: CASRLAGTYNEQFF.

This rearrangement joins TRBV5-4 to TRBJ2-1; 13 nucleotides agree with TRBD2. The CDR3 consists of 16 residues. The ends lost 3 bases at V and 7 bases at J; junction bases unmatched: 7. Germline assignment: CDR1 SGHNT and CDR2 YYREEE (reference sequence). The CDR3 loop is CASSSLTSGGNNEQFF. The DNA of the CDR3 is TGTGCCAGCAGCTCCCTGACTAGCGGGGGGAATAATGAGCAGTTCTTC.

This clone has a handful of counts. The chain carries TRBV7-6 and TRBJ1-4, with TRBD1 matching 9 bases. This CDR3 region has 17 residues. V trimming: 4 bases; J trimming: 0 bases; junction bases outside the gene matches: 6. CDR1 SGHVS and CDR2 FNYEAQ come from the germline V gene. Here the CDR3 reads CASSSGTGLTTNEKLFF. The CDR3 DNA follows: TGTGCCAGCAGCTCCGGGACAGGGTTAACAACTAATGAAAAACTGTTTTTT. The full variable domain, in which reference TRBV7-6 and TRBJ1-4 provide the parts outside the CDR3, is GAGVSQSPRYKVTKRGQDVALRCDPISGHVSLYWYRQALGQGPEFLTYFNYEAQQDKSGLPNDRFSAERPEGSISTLTIQRTEQRDSAMYRCASSSGTGLTTNEKLFFGSGTQLSVL.

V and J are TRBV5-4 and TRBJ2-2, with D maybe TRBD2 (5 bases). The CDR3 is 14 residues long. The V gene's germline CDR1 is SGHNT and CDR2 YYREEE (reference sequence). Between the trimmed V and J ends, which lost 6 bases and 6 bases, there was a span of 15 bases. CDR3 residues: CASTQSRVSGELFF. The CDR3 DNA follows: TGTGCCAGCACACAATCGCGGGTCTCCGGGGAGCTGTTTTTT.

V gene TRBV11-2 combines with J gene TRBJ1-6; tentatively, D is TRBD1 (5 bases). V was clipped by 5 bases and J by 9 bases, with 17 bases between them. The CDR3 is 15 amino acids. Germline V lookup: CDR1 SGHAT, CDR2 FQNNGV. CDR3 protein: CASSLGPRGSSPLHF. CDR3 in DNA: TGTGCCAGCAGCCTAGGTCCCCGGGGGAGTTCACCCCTCCACTTT.

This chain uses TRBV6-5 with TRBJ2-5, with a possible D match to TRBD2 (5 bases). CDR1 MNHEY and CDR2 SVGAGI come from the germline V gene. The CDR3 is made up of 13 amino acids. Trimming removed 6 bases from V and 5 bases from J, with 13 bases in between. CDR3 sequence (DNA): TGTGCCAGCAGAACCGGGCCGGGGGAGACCCAGTACTTC. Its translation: CASRTGPGETQYF.

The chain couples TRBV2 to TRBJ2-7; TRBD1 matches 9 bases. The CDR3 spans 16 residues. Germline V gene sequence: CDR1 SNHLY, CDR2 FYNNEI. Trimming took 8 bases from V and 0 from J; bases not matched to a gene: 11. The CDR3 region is CASVRDRDLSSYEQYV. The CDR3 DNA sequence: TGTGCCAGCGTGCGGGACAGGGATTTATCCTCCTACGAGCAGTACGTC.

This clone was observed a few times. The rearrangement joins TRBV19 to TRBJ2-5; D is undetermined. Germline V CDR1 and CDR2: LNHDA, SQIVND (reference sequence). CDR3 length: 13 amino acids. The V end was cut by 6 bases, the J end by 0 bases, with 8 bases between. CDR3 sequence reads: CASSYLYQETQYF. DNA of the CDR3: TGTGCCAGTAGCTACCTGTACCAAGAGACCCAGTACTTC.

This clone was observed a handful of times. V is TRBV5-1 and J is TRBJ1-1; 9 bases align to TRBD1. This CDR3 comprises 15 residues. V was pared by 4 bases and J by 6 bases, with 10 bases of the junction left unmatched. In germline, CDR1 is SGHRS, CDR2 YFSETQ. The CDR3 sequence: CASSKRTGAFAEAFF. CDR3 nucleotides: TGCGCCAGCAGCAAACGGACAGGGGCGTTTGCTGAAGCTTTCTTT. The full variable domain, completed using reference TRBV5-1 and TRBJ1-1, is KAGVTQTPRYLIKTRGQQVTLSCSPISGHRSVSWYQQTPGQGLQFLFEYFSETQRNKGNFPGRFSGRQFSNSRSEMNVSTLELGDSALYLCASSKRTGAFAEAFFGQGTRLTVV.

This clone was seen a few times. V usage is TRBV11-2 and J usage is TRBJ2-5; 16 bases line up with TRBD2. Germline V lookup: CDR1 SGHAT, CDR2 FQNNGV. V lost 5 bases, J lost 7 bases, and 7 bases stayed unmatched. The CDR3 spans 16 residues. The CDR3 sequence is CASSPGTSGGAGTQYF. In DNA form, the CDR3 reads TGTGCCAGCAGCCCCGGGACTAGCGGGGGGGCCGGGACCCAGTACTTC.

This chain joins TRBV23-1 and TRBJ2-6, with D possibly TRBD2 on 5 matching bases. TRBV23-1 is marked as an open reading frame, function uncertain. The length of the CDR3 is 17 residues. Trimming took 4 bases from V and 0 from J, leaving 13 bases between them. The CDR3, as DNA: TGCGCCAGCAGTCCCCCCGCAGGAGGCTCTGGGGCCAACGTCCTGACTTTC. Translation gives CASSPPAGGSGANVLTF.

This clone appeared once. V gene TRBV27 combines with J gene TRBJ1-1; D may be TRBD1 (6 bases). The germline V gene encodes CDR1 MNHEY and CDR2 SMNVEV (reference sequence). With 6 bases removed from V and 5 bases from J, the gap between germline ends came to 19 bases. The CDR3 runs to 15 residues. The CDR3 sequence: CASRIRTAQGTEAFF. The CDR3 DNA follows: TGTGCCAGCAGAATAAGGACGGCCCAGGGGACTGAAGCTTTCTTT.

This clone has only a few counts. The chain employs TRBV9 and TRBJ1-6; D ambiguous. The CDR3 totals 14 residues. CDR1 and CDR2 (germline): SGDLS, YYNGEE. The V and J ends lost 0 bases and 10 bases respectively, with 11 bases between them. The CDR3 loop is CASSVAAGESPLHF. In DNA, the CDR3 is TGTGCCAGCAGCGTAGCCGCCGGGGAATCACCCCTCCACTTT. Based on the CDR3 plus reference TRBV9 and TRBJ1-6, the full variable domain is DSGVTQTPKHLITATGQRVTLRCSPRSGDLSVYWYQQSLDQGLQFLIQYYNGEERAKGNILERFSAQQFPDLHSELNLSSLELGDSALYFCASSVAAGESPLHFGNGTRLTVT.

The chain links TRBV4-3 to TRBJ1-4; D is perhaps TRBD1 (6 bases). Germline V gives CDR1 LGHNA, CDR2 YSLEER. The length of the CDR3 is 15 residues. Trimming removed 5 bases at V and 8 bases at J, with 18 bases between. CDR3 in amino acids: CASSANSQGREKLFF. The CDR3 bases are TGCGCCAGCAGCGCAAATTCACAGGGAAGGGAAAAACTGTTTTTT.

CDR3 sequence: CASSGGGNPLGNTIYF. The CDR3 nucleotides are TGTGCCAGCAGCGGGGGGGGTAACCCCCTTGGAAACACCATATATTTT. The rearrangement uses TRBV9 and TRBJ1-3, with D possibly matching TRBD1 (5 bases). The ends were cut back, 3 bases at V and 3 bases at J, with 16 bases in the middle. The CDR3 has 16 amino acids. CDR1 and CDR2 (germline): SGDLS, YYNGEE.

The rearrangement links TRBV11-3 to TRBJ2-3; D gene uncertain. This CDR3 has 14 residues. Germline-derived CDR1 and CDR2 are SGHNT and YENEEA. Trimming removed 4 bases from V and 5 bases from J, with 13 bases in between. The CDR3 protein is CASSSMGRGDTQYF. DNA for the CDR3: TGTGCCAGCAGCTCCATGGGTAGAGGAGATACGCAGTATTTT.

The CDR3 loop reads CASSFGGQGAEEQYF. CDR3 nucleotides: TGTGCCAGCAGCTTTGGAGGACAGGGGGCGGAAGAGCAGTACTTC. The chain is built from TRBV5-6 and TRBJ2-7, with 11 bases that match TRBD1. CDR3 length equals 15 residues. The V gene end was trimmed by 2 bases and the J gene end by 7 bases; junction bases not matched to a gene: 8. CDR1 is SGHDT and CDR2 is YYEEEE in the germline V gene.

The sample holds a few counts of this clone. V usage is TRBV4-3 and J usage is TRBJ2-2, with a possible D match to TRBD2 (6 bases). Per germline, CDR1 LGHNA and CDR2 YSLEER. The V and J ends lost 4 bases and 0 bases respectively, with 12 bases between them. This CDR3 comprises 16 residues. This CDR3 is CASSRFPGANTGELFF. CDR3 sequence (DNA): TGCGCCAGCAGCCGCTTCCCGGGGGCGAACACCGGGGAGCTGTTTTTT.

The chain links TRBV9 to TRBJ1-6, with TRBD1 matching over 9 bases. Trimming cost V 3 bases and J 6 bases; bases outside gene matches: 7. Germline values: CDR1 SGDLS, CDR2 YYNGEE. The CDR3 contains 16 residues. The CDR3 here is CASSAQGAATNSPLHF. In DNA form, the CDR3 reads TGTGCCAGCAGCGCACAGGGGGCGGCTACTAATTCACCCCTCCACTTT.

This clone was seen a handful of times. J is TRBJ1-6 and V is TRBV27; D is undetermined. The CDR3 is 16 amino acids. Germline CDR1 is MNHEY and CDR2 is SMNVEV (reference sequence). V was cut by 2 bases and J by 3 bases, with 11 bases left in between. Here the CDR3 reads CASSLGSGNYNSPLHF. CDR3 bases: TGTGCCAGCAGTTTAGGGTCAGGAAACTATAATTCACCCCTCCACTTT.

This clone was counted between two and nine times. In nucleotides, the CDR3 is TGTGCCAGCAGCCAGTCACAGGAGCGAGCTTTCTTT. It encodes CASSQSQERAFF. The rearrangement links TRBV6-5 to TRBJ1-1; possibly TRBD1 for D (5 bases). Germline assignment: CDR1 MNHEY and CDR2 SVGAGI. This CDR3 is 12 amino acids long. The ends were cut back, 6 bases at V and 10 bases at J, with 15 bases in the middle.

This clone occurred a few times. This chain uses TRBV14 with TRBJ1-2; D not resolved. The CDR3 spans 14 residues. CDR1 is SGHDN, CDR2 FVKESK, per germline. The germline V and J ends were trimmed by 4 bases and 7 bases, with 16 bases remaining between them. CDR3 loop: CASSPQGFRGGYTF. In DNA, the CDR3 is TGTGCCAGCAGCCCTCAAGGTTTTCGGGGTGGCTACACCTTC.

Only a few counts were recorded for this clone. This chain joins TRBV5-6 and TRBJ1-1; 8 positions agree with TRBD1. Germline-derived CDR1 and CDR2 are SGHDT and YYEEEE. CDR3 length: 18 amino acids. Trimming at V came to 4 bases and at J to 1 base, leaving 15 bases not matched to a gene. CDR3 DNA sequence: TGTGCCAGCAGCCAAGCAGGGGGCGACCGCATAGGGAACACTGAAGCTTTCTTT. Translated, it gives CASSQAGGDRIGNTEAFF.

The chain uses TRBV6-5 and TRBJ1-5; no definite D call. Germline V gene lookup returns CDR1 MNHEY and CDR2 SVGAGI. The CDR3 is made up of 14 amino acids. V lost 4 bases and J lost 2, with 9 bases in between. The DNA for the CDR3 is TGTGCCAGCAGTTTTGGGCAGGGCAATCAGCCCCAGCATTTT. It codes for CASSFGQGNQPQHF.

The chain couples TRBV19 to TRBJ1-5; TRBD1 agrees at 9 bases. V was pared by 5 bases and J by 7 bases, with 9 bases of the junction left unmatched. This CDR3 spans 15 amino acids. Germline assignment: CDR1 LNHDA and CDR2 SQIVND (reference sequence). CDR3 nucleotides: TGTGCCAGTAGTCCCTGGACAGGGGCAGGCCAGCCCCAGCATTTT. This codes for CASSPWTGAGQPQHF.